The 25 T cell receptor beta chains below all came from one sample that was sequenced in a study of breast tumors, draining lymph nodes, adjacent tissues. TCRdb re-called the multiplex PCR reads with MiXCR, one entry per CDR3 protein. This sample has about 22,000 distinct CDR3 sequences, with 40% to 45% found just once. Sequenced material: breast tumor tissue. The origin of the receptors is a female donor with breast cancer. Some clones in this sample may be carry-over from other donors' samples.

The gene calls are TRBV20-1 and TRBJ1-1, with D possibly TRBD1 on 6 matching bases. This CDR3 contains 18 residues. Trimming took off 3 bases at V and 3 bases at J, with 26 bases between the two ends. CDR1 DFQATT and CDR2 SNEGSKA come from the germline V gene (reference sequence). The CDR3 nucleotides read TGCAGTGCTAGGGGGATCCCGATAACCCGACAGGCGGACACTGAAGCTTTCTTT. This encodes CSARGIPITRQADTEAFF.

This CDR3 reads CSVEDRPPYGYTF. The CDR3 bases are TGCAGCGTTGAAGATCGTCCTCCGTATGGCTACACCTTC. The rearrangement joins TRBV29-1 to TRBJ1-2; D is unclear. Trimming stripped 0 bases from V and 5 bases from J, with 10 bases between. Germline V CDR1 and CDR2: SQVTM, ANQGSEA. This CDR3 is 13 amino acids long.

The table lists this clonotype with many counts. The rearrangement links TRBV20-1 to TRBJ1-2; 9 bases align to TRBD1. The CDR3 has 12 residues. The junction had 5 bases not matched to a gene; V was cut back by 5 bases and J by 7 bases. Germline V lookup: CDR1 DFQATT, CDR2 SNEGSKA (reference sequence). The CDR3 DNA is TGCAGTGCTCCCGGGACAGGGCCTGGCTACACCTTC. Protein product: CSAPGTGPGYTF.

The chain joins TRBV7-3 to TRBJ2-1; D call uncertain. Germline CDR1 reads SGHTA; CDR2 reads FQGTGA. V was clipped by 2 bases and J by 7 bases, with 9 bases between them. The CDR3 runs 13 residues. The DNA for the CDR3 is TGTGCCAGCAGCTTATCCACGGTTAATGAGCAGTTCTTC. Encoded protein: CASSLSTVNEQFF.

The chain combines TRBV5-6 with TRBJ2-7; D remains unclear. The CDR3 sequence is 14 residues long. Germline assignment: CDR1 SGHDT and CDR2 YYEEEE. Trimming took 2 bases from V and 8 from J, leaving 17 bases between them. DNA for the CDR3: TGTGCCAGCAGCTTAAACGGATCAACCCCCAAGCAGTACTTC. This codes for CASSLNGSTPKQYF.

This clonotype was seen ten or more times. The rearrangement joins TRBV2 to TRBJ1-2; tentative D call: TRBD1 (5 bases). V was pared by 3 bases and J by 5 bases, with 10 bases between. Germline CDR1 is SNHLY and CDR2 is FYNNEI. This CDR3 region has 13 residues. Here the CDR3 DNA reads TGTGCCAGCAGTGATACGGGGGTGTATGGCTACACCTTC. Amino acid sequence: CASSDTGVYGYTF.

J is TRBJ1-3 and V is TRBV5-1, with a tentative D call TRBD1 (5 bases). V gave up 1 base and J gave up 4 bases, with 12 bases separating them. The CDR3 covers 15 residues. Germline V lookup: CDR1 SGHRS, CDR2 YFSETQ. CDR3 bases: TGCGCCAGCAGCTTGACCGGGACGCAGGGAAACACCATATATTTT. This translates into CASSLTGTQGNTIYF.

In its sample, this clonotype was seen many times. This rearrangement joins TRBV25-1 to TRBJ2-1; D is perhaps TRBD1 or TRBD2 (5 bases each). Germline V gene sequence: CDR1 MGHDK, CDR2 SYGVNS. V was clipped by 2 bases and J by 8 bases, with 13 bases between them. This CDR3 is 14 amino acids long. The DNA of the CDR3 is TGTGCCAGCAGTGAACTCGGGACCGTCGATGAGCAGTTCTTC. Translated: CASSELGTVDEQFF.

This clonotype was counted ten times or more. This chain uses TRBV24-1 with TRBJ2-7, with D possibly being TRBD2 (5 bases). The CDR3 runs to 16 residues. The V end lost 10 bases, the J end lost 4 bases, and 25 bases lay between the germline ends. Germline CDR1 and CDR2: KGHDR and SFDVKD. The CDR3 DNA follows: TGTGCCACTAATTGTGGTGGGTGGGAGAGAGAATACGAGCAGTACTTC. This translates into CATNCGGWEREYEQYF.

The chain is built from TRBV9 and TRBJ1-2; D remains ambiguous. V was cut by 5 bases and J by 6 bases, with 14 bases left in between. CDR3 length equals 13 residues. CDR1 SGDLS and CDR2 YYNGEE come from the germline V gene. The CDR3 region is CASSPDRRDGYTF. CDR3 nucleotides: TGTGCCAGCAGTCCTGACCGAAGAGATGGCTACACCTTC.

This clonotype was seen repeatedly, ten times or more. The V call is TRBV30, the J call TRBJ2-5; D may correspond to TRBD1 or TRBD2 (5 bases each). V gave up 1 base and J gave up 9 bases, with 15 bases separating them. The CDR3 is 13 amino acids. Germline V gene lookup returns CDR1 GTSNPN and CDR2 SVGIG (reference sequence). This chain's CDR3 is CAWSAAGALSQYF. The CDR3 DNA reads TGTGCCTGGAGTGCAGCCGGGGCCTTGTCCCAGTACTTC.

In this sample, this clonotype turned up many times. The chain is built from TRBV19 and TRBJ2-3; D is ambiguous. Germline-derived CDR1 and CDR2 are LNHDA and SQIVND (reference sequence). This CDR3 comprises 12 residues. The V gene lost 3 bases and the J gene lost 6 bases, with 7 bases spanning the gap. The chain's CDR3 is CASSMLGDTQYF. For the CDR3, the DNA is TGTGCCAGTAGTATGTTGGGGGATACGCAGTATTTT.

This clonotype was seen many times. The chain links TRBV12-5 to TRBJ2-1; 15 bases fit TRBD2. V shed 6 bases and J 8 bases; nucleotides not matched to a gene: 11. This CDR3 region has 17 residues. Germline V gene sequence: CDR1 LGHNT, CDR2 FRNRAP. CDR3 amino acids: CASGPGTSGRIPHEQFF. Written as DNA, the CDR3 is TGTGCTAGTGGACCCGGGACTAGCGGGAGGATTCCCCATGAGCAGTTCTTC.

Details on this clonotype: The junction departs from the called germline gene at one end, perhaps through a read error. The chain combines TRBV20-1 with TRBJ1-3; D might be TRBD1 (5 bases). Germline CDR1 is DFQATT and CDR2 is SNEGSKA (reference sequence). This CDR3 spans 13 amino acids. CDR3 nucleotide sequence: TGCAGTGCTACTTGGGACTCTGGAAACACCGTATATTTT. This translates into CSATWDSGNTVYF.

This clonotype was seen at least ten times. A single base separates this from a much larger clone, so it may be a read error. The genes are TRBV11-2 and TRBJ1-2; 9 nucleotides agree with TRBD1. From germline, CDR1 is SGHAT and CDR2 FQNNGV. CDR3 length: 14 residues. The V gene end was trimmed by 3 bases and the J gene end by 4 bases; junction bases not matched to a gene: 3. The CDR3 protein is CASSLEQGAYGYTF. The CDR3, as DNA: TGTGCCAGCAGCTTGGAACAGGGGGCCTATGGCTACACCTTC. The entire variable domain, with the rest obtained from reference TRBV11-2 and TRBJ1-2, is as follows: EAGVAQSPRYKIIEKRQSVAFWCNPISGHATLYWYQQILGQGPKLLIQFQNNGVVDDSQLPKDRFSAERLKGVDSTLKIQPAKLEDSAVYLCASSLEQGAYGYTFGSGTRLTVV.

This clonotype appeared many times. The chain employs TRBV6-6 and TRBJ2-2, with D possibly TRBD2 on 6 matching bases. This CDR3 has 16 amino acids. CDR1 is MNHNY, CDR2 SVGAGI, per germline (reference sequence). The V end lost 2 bases, the J end lost 2 bases, and 12 bases lay between the germline ends. In DNA, the CDR3 is TGTGCCAGCAGTTACCGAACCGGGACTAACACCGGGGAGCTGTTTTTT. Translated: CASSYRTGTNTGELFF.

The J gene is TRBJ1-6, the V gene TRBV25-1, with a possible D match to TRBD1 (6 bases). CDR1 MGHDK and CDR2 SYGVNS come from the germline V gene. The CDR3 is made up of 16 amino acids. Trimming cost V 4 bases and J 6 bases, with 16 bases left between them. The CDR3 reads CASSGPGQEFNSPLHF. CDR3 DNA: TGTGCCAGCAGTGGACCGGGACAAGAATTTAATTCACCCCTCCACTTT.

This clonotype is medium-sized by share. The chain links TRBV5-1 to TRBJ2-5, with D tentatively TRBD1 or TRBD2 (5 bases each). The germline CDR1 and CDR2 sequences are SGHRS and YFSETQ. This CDR3 region has 14 residues. V dropped 0 bases and J dropped 5 bases, with 11 bases sitting between them. The CDR3 region is CASSLARGVETQYF. In DNA form, the CDR3 reads TGCGCCAGCAGCTTGGCAAGGGGAGTGGAGACCCAGTACTTC.

As for this clonotype: One junction end disagrees with the germline gene, perhaps due to a read error. The rearrangement joins TRBV20-1 to TRBJ2-6; tentatively, D is TRBD1 or TRBD2 (5 bases each). Germline loops: CDR1 DFQATT, CDR2 SNEGSKA (reference sequence). This CDR3 region has 17 residues. The CDR3 loop reads CSARSGGFDSGANVLTF. The CDR3 DNA reads as TGCAGCGCTAGAAGTGGGGGATTTGACTCTGGGGCCAACGTCCTGACTTTC.

This clonotype was detected only a few times. The chain has TRBV4-1 and TRBJ2-1, with a possible D match to TRBD2 (5 bases). Germline CDR1 MGHRA, CDR2 YSYEKL. The CDR3 extends over 12 amino acids. Trimming removed 1 base at V and 8 bases at J, with 6 bases between. As DNA, the CDR3 is TGCGCCAGCAGCCAAGGGCGGGATGAGCAGTTCTTC. Its protein product is CASSQGRDEQFF.

This clonotype was recorded at least ten times. The chain has TRBV20-1 and TRBJ2-2; TRBD2 aligns across 8 bases. Germline V gene sequence: CDR1 DFQATT, CDR2 SNEGSKA (reference sequence). V lost 4 bases, J lost 3 bases, and 7 bases stayed unmatched. This CDR3 has 15 amino acids. In nucleotides, the CDR3 is TGCAGTGCTAAGTCAGTCGGGGGGGACACCGGGGAGCTGTTTTTT. It encodes CSAKSVGGDTGELFF.

This clonotype was found many times. The J gene is TRBJ2-6, the V gene TRBV18; the D is unclear. The CDR3 has 18 amino acids. Germline V lookup: CDR1 KGHSH, CDR2 LQKENI. Trimming pared 3 bases from V and 0 bases from J, leaving 15 bases between. The CDR3 spells CASSPRGSSFSGANVLTF. The CDR3 DNA follows: TGTGCCAGCTCACCCCGTGGGTCTTCTTTCTCTGGGGCCAACGTCCTGACTTTC. The complete variable domain, with remaining parts taken from reference TRBV18 and TRBJ2-6, reads NAGVMQNPRHLVRRRGQEARLRCSPMKGHSHVYWYRQLPEEGLKFMVYLQKENIIDESGMPKERFSAEFPKEGPSILRIQQVVRGDSAAYFCASSPRGSSFSGANVLTFGAGSRLTVL.

This clonotype was detected many times. The chain recombines TRBV20-1 with TRBJ1-2; TRBD1 aligns across 10 bases. Germline-derived CDR1 and CDR2 are DFQATT and SNEGSKA (reference sequence). The CDR3 has 13 residues. Trimming cost V 4 bases and J 5 bases; bases outside gene matches: 4. CDR3 DNA sequence: TGCAGTGCTACCTCGGGACAGGGGTATGGCTACACCTTC. Its protein product is CSATSGQGYGYTF.

The CDR3 here is CASSEETQYF. CDR3 DNA: TGTGCCAGCAGTGAAGAGACCCAGTACTTC. The gene calls are TRBV2 and TRBJ2-5; no reliable D call. The CDR3 covers 10 residues. Trimming took off 1 base at V and 6 bases at J, with 0 bases between the two ends. The germline CDR1 and CDR2 sequences are SNHLY and FYNNEI.

Ten or more counts support this clonotype. This chain uses TRBV7-2 with TRBJ2-2; D remains unclear. The V end lost 5 bases, the J end lost 6 bases, and 7 bases lay between the germline ends. This CDR3 region has 12 residues. Germline CDR1 reads SGHTA; CDR2 reads FQGNSA. This chain's CDR3 is CASSPKPGELFF. As DNA, the CDR3 is TGTGCCAGCAGCCCAAAACCCGGGGAGCTGTTTTTT.